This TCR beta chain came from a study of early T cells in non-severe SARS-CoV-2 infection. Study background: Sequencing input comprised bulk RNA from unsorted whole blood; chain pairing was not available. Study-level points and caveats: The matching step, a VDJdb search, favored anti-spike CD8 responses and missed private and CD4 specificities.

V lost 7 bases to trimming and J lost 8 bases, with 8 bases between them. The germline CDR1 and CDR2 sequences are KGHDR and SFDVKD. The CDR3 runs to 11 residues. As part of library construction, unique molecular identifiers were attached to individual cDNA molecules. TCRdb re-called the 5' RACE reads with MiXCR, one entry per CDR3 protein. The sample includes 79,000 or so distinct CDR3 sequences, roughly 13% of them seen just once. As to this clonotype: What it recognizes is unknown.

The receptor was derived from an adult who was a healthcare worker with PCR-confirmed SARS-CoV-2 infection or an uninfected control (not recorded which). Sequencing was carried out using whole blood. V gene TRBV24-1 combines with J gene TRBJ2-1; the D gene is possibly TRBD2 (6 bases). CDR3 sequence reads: CATSVADEQFF. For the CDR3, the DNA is TGTGCCACCAGCGTAGCGGATGAGCAGTTCTTC.